This T cell receptor beta chain was sequenced during a study of glioma-infiltrating T cells after dendritic cell vaccination. About the research overall: Dendritic cells derived from monocytes and pulsed with autologous tumor lysate formed the vaccine.

Broader study findings: The cohort had few patients with full blood and tumor sets.

Generated by immunoSEQ multiplex PCR, the TCRdb table keeps only in-frame clones and is missing some. Among roughly 96,000 clones listed, 79% were seen once. Trimming stripped 4 bases from V and 1 base from J, with 5 bases between. Germline loops: CDR1 SGHNT, CDR2 YYREEE (reference sequence). The CDR3 totals 12 residues. About this clone: Its target is not known.

The sequencing here drew on blood, taken before dendritic cell vaccination. The TCR comes from a human donor with glioblastoma. The rearrangement uses TRBV5-4 and TRBJ1-1, with D hard to call. CDR3 nucleotide sequence: TGTGCCAGCAGCCCAGGGAACACTGAAGCTTTCTTT. Its protein is CASSPGNTEAFF.